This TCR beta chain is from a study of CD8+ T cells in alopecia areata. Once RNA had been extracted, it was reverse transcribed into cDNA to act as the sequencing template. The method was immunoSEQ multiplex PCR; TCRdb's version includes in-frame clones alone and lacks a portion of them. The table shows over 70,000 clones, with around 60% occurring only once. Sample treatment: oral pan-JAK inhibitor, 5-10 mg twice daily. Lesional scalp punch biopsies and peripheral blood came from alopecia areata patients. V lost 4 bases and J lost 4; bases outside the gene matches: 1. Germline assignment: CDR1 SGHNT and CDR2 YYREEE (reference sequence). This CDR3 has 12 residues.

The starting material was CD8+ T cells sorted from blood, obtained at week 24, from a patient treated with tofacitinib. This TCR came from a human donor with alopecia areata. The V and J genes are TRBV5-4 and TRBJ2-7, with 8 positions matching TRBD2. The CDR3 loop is CASSSGSYEQYF. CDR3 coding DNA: TGTGCCAGCAGCAGCGGGAGTTACGAGCAGTACTTC.